The 9 T cell receptor beta chains listed next were all sequenced from one sample in a study of T-cell memory formation after mild COVID-19. TCRdb re-called the 5' RACE reads with MiXCR, one entry per CDR3 protein. The table includes some 130,000 distinct CDR3 sequences, around a sixth detected once. Sequenced material: PBMCs or a T cell subset sorted from them (not recorded which). The source of these receptors is an adult woman who had mild COVID-19 (a few samples of this study predate the infection). Cell type and time point are not known.

J is TRBJ2-5 and V is TRBV4-2; 9 positions agree with TRBD2. The CDR3 runs to 17 residues. CDR1 is LGHNA, CDR2 YNFKEQ, per germline. J was trimmed by 0 bases and V by 1 base; bases with no gene match: 6. The CDR3 DNA reads as TGTGCCAGCAGCCAAGGACAGAGACTAGCGGACCAAGAGACCCAGTACTTC. Its translation is CASSQGQRLADQETQYF.

This clonotype was observed many times. This chain connects TRBV6-5 to TRBJ2-1, with D hard to call. The CDR3 spans 15 residues. V lost 6 bases and J 1 base, leaving 13 bases between the germline ends. Germline V gene sequence: CDR1 MNHEY, CDR2 SVGAGI. The chain's CDR3 is CASSPGPRSYNEQFF. The CDR3 DNA reads TGTGCCAGCAGCCCCGGACCGCGGTCCTACAATGAGCAGTTCTTC.

The count of this clonotype is one. The V gene is TRBV4-1, the J gene TRBJ2-3; 9 bases align to TRBD2. The CDR3 totals 18 residues. Unmatched junction bases numbered 9, after V lost 1 base and J lost 1 base. Germline CDR1 and CDR2: MGHRA and YSYEKL. CDR3: CASSQGLIIAGGTDTQYF. The CDR3 region has the DNA TGCGCCAGCAGCCAAGGACTAATAATAGCGGGGGGCACAGATACGCAGTATTTT.

The chain combines TRBV14 with TRBJ2-1, with D hard to call. Germline CDR1 and CDR2: SGHDN and FVKESK. The CDR3 extends over 16 amino acids. The V gene lost 2 bases and the J gene lost 0 bases, with 11 bases spanning the gap. The CDR3 protein is CASSQLGPSSYNEQFF. The CDR3 bases are TGTGCCAGCAGCCAACTCGGCCCGAGCTCCTACAATGAGCAGTTCTTC.

This clonotype was counted a few times. J is TRBJ2-2 and V is TRBV5-1; 7 bases match TRBD1. The CDR3 sequence is 16 residues long. Trimming at V came to 6 bases and at J to 0 bases, leaving 8 bases not matched to a gene. Germline-derived CDR1 and CDR2 are SGHRS and YFSETQ. The CDR3: CASTGTGTANTGELFF. CDR3 bases: TGCGCCAGCACCGGTACCGGGACAGCGAACACCGGGGAGCTGTTTTTT.

The CDR3 reads CASSLATGKGTDTQYF. Here the CDR3 DNA reads TGCGCCAGCAGCTTGGCGACAGGGAAGGGGACAGATACGCAGTATTTT. The chain links TRBV5-1 to TRBJ2-3; 7 bases match TRBD1. CDR1 SGHRS and CDR2 YFSETQ come from the germline V gene. CDR3 length equals 16 residues. Trimming at V came to 0 bases and at J to 3 bases, leaving 7 bases not matched to a gene.

This clonotype came up a few times. This chain connects TRBV30 to TRBJ1-5; D is unclear. CDR1 GTSNPN and CDR2 SVGIG come from the germline V gene (reference sequence). V lost 4 bases and J lost 6, with 13 bases in between. The CDR3 has 13 amino acids. The CDR3 DNA sequence: TGTGCCTGGATGGAGGGCCACGGTCAGCCCCAGCATTTT. It specifies CAWMEGHGQPQHF.

This clonotype occurred many times. The rearrangement joins TRBV12-3 or TRBV12-4 to TRBJ2-1; tentative D call: TRBD2 (7 bases). The CDR3 is made up of 17 amino acids. The V gene lost 6 bases and the J gene lost 8 bases, with 26 bases spanning the gap. CDR3 loop: CASSPSMGAGAKDEQFF. The CDR3 DNA is TGTGCCAGCAGCCCCTCCATGGGGGCGGGGGCAAAGGATGAGCAGTTCTTC.

The V call is TRBV27, the J call TRBJ1-2; 12 positions agree with TRBD1. The CDR3 loop spans 16 amino acids. Germline values: CDR1 MNHEY, CDR2 SMNVEV (reference sequence). V was pared by 6 bases and J by 8 bases, with 13 bases of the junction left unmatched. The CDR3 sequence is CASRSPVGQGAKGYTF. CDR3 DNA: TGTGCCAGCAGGTCCCCAGTGGGACAGGGGGCGAAGGGCTACACCTTC.